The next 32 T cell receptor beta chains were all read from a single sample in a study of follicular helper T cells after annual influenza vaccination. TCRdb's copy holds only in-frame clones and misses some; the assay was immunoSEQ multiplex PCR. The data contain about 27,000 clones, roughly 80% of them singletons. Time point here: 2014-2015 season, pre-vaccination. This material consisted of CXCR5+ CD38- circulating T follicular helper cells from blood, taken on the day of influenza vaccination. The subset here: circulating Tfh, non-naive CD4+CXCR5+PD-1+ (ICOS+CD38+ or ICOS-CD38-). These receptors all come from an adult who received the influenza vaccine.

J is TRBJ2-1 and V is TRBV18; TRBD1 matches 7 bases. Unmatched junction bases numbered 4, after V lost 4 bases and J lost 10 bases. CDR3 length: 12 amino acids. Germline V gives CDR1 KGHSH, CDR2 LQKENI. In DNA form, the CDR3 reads TGTGCCAGCTCACGACAGGGTGAAGAGCAGTTCTTC. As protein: CASSRQGEEQFF.

The CDR3 region is CASSLAGGDYEQYF. CDR3 DNA: TGCGCCAGCAGCTTGGCCGGCGGGGACTACGAGCAGTACTTC. The gene calls are TRBV5-1 and TRBJ2-7; maybe TRBD2 (6 bases). Trimming took 0 bases from V and 3 from J, leaving 10 bases between them. CDR1 is SGHRS, CDR2 YFSETQ, per germline. The CDR3 extends over 14 amino acids.

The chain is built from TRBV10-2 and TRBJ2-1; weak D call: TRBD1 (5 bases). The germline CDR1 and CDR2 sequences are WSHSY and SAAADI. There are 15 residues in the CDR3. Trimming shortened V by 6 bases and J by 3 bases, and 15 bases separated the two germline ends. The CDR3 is CASRGQMVYYNEQFF. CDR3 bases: TGCGCCAGCAGGGGGCAGATGGTATACTACAATGAGCAGTTCTTC.

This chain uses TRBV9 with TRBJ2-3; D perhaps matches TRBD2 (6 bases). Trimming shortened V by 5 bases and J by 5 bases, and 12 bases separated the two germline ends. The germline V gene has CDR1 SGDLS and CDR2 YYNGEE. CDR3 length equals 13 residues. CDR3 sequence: CASSGDLRDTQYF. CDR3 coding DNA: TGTGCCAGCAGTGGGGACTTACGAGATACGCAGTATTTT.

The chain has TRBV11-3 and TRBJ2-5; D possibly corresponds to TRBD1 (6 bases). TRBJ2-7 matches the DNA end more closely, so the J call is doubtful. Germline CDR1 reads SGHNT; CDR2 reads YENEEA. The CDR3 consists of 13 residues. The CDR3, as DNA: TGTGCCAGCAGCTTAAAAGAGGGGGACGAGCAGTACTTC. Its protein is CASSLKEGDEQYF.

The CDR3 loop is CATRTGTGHEQYF. In nucleotides, the CDR3 is TGCGCCACACGGACAGGGACGGGCCACGAGCAGTACTTC. The genes are TRBV5-1 and TRBJ2-5; TRBD1 agrees at 8 bases. The DNA end is more similar to TRBJ2-7, so the J call may be wrong. The CDR3 has 13 amino acids. The V gene's germline CDR1 is SGHRS and CDR2 YFSETQ.

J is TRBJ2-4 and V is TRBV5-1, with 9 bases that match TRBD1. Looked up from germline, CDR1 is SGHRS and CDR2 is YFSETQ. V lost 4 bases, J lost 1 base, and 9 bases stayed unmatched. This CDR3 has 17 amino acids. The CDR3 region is CASSPGQGMEAKNIQYF. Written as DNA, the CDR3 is TGCGCCAGCAGCCCAGGACAGGGGATGGAGGCCAAAAACATTCAGTACTTC.

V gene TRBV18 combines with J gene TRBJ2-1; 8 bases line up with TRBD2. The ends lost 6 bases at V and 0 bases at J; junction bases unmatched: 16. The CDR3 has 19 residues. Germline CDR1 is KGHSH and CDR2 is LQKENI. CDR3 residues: CASSPYREGIMNSYNEQFF. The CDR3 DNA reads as TGTGCCAGCTCTCCCTACCGGGAGGGTATAATGAACTCCTACAATGAGCAGTTCTTC.

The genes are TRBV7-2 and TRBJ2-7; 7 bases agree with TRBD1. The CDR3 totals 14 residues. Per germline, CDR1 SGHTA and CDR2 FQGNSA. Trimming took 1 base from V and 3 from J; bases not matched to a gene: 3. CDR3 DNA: TGTGCCAGCAGCTTAGAAGGGGGCCTCTACGAGCAGTACTTC. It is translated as CASSLEGGLYEQYF.

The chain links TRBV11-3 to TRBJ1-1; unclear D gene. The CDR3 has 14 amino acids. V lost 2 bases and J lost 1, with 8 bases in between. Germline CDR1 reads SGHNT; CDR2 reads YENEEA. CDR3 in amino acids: CASSLSGANTEAFF. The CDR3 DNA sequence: TGTGCCAGCAGCTTATCTGGAGCGAACACTGAAGCTTTCTTT.

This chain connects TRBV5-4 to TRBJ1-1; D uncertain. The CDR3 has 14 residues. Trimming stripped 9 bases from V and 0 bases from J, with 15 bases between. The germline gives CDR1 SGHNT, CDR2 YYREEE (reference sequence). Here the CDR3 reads CATSTPAMNTEAFF. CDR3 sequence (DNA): TGTGCCACCTCGACACCGGCTATGAACACTGAAGCTTTCTTT.

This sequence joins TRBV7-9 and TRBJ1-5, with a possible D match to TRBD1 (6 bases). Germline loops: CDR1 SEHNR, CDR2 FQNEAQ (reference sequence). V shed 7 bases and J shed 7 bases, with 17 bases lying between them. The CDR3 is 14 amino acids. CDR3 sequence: CASTDRGSGQPQHF. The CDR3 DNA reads TGTGCCAGCACCGATAGGGGGTCGGGGCAGCCCCAGCATTTT.

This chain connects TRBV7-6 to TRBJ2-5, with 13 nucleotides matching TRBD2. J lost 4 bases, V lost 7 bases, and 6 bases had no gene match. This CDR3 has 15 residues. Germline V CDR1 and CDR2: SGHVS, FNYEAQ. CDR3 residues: CASKQGTSGAETQYF. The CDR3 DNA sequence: TGTGCCAGCAAGCAAGGGACTAGCGGGGCAGAGACCCAGTACTTC.

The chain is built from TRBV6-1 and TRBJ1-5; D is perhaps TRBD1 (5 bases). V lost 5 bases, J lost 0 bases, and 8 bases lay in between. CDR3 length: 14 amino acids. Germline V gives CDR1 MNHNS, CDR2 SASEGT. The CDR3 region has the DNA TGTGCCAGCAGTTGGGACTTTAGCAATCAGCCCCAGCATTTT. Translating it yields CASSWDFSNQPQHF.

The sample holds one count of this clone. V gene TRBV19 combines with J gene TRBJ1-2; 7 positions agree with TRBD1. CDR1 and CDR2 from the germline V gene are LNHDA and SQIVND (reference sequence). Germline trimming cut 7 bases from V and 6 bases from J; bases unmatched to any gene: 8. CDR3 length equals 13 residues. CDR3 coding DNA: TGTGCCAGTACCTTAGAGGGGGCGAATGGCTACACCTTC. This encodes CASTLEGANGYTF.

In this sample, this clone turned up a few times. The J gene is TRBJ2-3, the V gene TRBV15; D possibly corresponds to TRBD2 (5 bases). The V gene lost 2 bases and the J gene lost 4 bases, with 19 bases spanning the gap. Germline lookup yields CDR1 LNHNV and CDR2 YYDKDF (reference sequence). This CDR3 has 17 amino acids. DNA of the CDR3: TGTGCCACCAGCAGATTTACATTAGGAGGCTCAGCAGATACGCAGTATTTT. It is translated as CATSRFTLGGSADTQYF.

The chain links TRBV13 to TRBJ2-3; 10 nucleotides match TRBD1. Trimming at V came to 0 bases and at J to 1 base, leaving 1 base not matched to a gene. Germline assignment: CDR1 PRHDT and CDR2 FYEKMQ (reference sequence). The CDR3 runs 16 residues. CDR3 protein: CASSLGGTGGTDTQYF. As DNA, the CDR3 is TGTGCCAGCAGCTTAGGGGGGACAGGGGGCACAGATACGCAGTATTTT.

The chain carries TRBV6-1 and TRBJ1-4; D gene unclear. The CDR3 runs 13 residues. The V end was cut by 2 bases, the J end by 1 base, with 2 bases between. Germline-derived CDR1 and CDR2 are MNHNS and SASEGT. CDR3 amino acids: CASSEQTNEKLFF. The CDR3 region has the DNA TGTGCCAGCAGTGAACAAACTAATGAAAAACTGTTTTTT.

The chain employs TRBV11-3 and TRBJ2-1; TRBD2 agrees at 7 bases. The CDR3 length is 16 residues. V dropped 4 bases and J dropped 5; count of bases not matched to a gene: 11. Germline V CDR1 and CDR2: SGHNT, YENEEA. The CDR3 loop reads CASSSSGAHRDNEQFF. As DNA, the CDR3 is TGTGCCAGCAGCTCGAGCGGGGCCCATCGGGACAATGAGCAGTTCTTC.

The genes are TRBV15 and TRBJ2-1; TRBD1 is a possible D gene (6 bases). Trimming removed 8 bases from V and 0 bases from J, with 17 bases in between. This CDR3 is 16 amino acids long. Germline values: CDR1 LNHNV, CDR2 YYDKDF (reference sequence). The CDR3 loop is CATSGHLISSYNEQFF. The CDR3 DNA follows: TGTGCCACCTCGGGACACCTAATTAGCTCCTACAATGAGCAGTTCTTC. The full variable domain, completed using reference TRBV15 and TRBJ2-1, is DAMVIQNPRYQVTQFGKPVTLSCSQTLNHNVMYWYQQKSSQAPKLLFHYYDKDFNNEADTPDNFQSRRPNTSFCFLDIRSPGLGDTAMYLCATSGHLISSYNEQFFGPGTRLTVL.

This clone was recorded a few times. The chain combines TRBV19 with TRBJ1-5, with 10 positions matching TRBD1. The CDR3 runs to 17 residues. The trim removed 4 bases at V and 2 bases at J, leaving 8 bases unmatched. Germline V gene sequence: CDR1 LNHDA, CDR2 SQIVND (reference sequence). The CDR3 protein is CASSTGQGVMGNQPQHF. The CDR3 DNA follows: TGTGCCAGTAGTACCGGACAGGGGGTAATGGGCAATCAGCCCCAGCATTTT.

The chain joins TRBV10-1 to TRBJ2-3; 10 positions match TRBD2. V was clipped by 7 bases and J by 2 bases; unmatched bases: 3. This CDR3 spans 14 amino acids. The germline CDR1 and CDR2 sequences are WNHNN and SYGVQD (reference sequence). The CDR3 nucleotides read TGCGCCAGCACTAGCGGGGGACCCACAGATACGCAGTATTTT. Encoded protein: CASTSGGPTDTQYF.

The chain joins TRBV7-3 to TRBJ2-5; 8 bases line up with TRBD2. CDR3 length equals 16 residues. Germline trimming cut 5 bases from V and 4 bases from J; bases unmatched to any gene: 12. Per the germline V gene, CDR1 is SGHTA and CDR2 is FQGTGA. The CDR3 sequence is CASSLQGERGRETQYF. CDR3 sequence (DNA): TGTGCCAGCAGCCTTCAGGGCGAGCGGGGGCGAGAGACCCAGTACTTC. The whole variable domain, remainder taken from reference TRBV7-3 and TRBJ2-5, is GAGVSQTPSNKVTEKGKYVELRCDPISGHTALYWYRQSLGQGPEFLIYFQGTGAADDSGLPNDRFFAVRPEGSVSTLKIQRTERGDSAVYLCASSLQGERGRETQYFGPGTRLLVL.

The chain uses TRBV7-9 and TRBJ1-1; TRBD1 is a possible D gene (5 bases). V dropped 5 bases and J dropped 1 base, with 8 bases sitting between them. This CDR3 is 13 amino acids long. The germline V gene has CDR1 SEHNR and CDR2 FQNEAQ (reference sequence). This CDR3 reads CASSLQGNTEAFF. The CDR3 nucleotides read TGTGCCAGCAGCCTGCAGGGGAACACTGAAGCTTTCTTT.

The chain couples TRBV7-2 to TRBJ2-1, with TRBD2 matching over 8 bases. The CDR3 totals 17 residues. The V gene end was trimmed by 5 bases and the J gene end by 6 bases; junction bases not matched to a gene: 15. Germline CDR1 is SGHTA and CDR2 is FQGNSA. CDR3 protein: CASSLRGGGTRVNEQFF. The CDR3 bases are TGTGCCAGCAGCCTCCGGGGGGGCGGGACTAGAGTCAATGAGCAGTTCTTC. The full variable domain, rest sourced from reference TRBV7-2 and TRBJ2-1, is GAGVSQSPSNKVTEKGKDVELRCDPISGHTALYWYRQSLGQGLEFLIYFQGNSAPDKSGLPSDRFSAERTGGSVSTLTIQRTQQEDSAVYLCASSLRGGGTRVNEQFFGPGTRLTVL.

In DNA form, the CDR3 reads TGTGCCAGCAGTCCAGGGGTCCACGAGCAGTACTTC. Residues: CASSPGVHEQYF. The chain has TRBV6-1 and TRBJ2-7, with D possibly TRBD1 on 6 matching bases. V was cut by 5 bases and J by 5 bases, with 10 bases left in between. Germline-derived CDR1 and CDR2 are MNHNS and SASEGT. The CDR3 sequence is 12 residues long.

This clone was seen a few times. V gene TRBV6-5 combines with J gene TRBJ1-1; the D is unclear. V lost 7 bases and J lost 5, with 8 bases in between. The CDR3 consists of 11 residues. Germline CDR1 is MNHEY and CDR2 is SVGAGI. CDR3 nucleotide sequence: TGTGCCAGCACCGGGTGGACTGAAGCTTTCTTT. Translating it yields CASTGWTEAFF.

This CDR3 reads CASSSRLAGGPGTYNEQFF. As DNA, the CDR3 is TGTGCCAGCAGTTCCCGACTAGCGGGAGGGCCGGGGACCTACAATGAGCAGTTCTTC. The chain uses TRBV28 and TRBJ2-1, with 14 bases identical to TRBD2. This CDR3 is built from 19 residues. The V segment lost 4 bases and the J segment 2 bases; nucleotides outside the gene matches: 10. Per the germline V gene, CDR1 is MDHEN and CDR2 is SYDVKM.

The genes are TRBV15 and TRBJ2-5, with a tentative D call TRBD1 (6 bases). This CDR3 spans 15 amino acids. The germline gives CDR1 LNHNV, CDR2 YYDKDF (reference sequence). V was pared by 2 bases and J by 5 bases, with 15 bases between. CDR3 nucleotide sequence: TGTGCCACCAGCAGAAAGGGCAGGGGCGTCGAGACCCAGTACTTC. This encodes CATSRKGRGVETQYF.

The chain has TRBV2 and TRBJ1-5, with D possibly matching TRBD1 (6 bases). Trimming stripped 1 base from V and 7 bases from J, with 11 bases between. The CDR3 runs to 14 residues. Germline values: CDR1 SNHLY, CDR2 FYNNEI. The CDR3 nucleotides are TGTGCCAGCAGTGAAGAGTTAGGGGGACAGCCCCAGCATTTT. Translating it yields CASSEELGGQPQHF.

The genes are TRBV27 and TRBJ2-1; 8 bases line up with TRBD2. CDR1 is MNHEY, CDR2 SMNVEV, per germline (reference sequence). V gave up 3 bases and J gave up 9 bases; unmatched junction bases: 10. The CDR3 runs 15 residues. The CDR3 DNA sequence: TGTGCCAGCAGTTTTTCGGGAGGGCCAGGGCGTGAGCAGTTCTTC. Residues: CASSFSGGPGREQFF.

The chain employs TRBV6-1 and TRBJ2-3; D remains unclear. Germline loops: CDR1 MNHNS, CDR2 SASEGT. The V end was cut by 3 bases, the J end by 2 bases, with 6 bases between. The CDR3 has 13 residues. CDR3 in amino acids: CASSEIYTDTQYF. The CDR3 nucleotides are TGTGCCAGCAGTGAGATCTACACAGATACGCAGTATTTT.